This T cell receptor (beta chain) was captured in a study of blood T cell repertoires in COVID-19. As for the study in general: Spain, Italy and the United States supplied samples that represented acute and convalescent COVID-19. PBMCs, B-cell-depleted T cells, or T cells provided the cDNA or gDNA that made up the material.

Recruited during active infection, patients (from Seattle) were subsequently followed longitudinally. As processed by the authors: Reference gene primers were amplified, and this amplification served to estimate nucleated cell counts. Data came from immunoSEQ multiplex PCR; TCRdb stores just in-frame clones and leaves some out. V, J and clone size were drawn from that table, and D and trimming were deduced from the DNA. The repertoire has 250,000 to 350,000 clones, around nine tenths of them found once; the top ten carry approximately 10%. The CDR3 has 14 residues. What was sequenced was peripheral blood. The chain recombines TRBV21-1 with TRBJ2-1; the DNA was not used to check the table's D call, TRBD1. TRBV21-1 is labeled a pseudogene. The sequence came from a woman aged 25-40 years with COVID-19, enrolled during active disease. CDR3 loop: CASSKVGQAGEQFF. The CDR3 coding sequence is TGTGCCAGCAGCAAAGTAGGACAGGCGGGGGAGCAGTTCTTC.